These T cell receptor beta chains were read from a single sample in a study of cytomegalovirus exposure and HLA in healthy donors. Sequencing used immunoSEQ multiplex PCR; TCRdb keeps in-frame clones, though not all of them. The sample has 110,000 or so clones, 82% seen once. The sequencing input was PBMCs. Source of these receptors: a woman aged 18-29 years in good health and CMV-seronegative. Both conserved end residues are part of each CDR3. A D gene is named only where the DNA matches it firmly. Clone sizes are given selectively: once, few, many, or a class where the clone is expanded.

d_gene,j_gene,abundance,v_gene,CDR3aa,CDR3nt
.,TRBJ1-1,few,TRBV11-3,CASSPSGGEAFF,TGTGCCAGCAGCCCGTCGGGGGGCGAGGCTTTCTTT
.,TRBJ1-3,.,TRBV7-2,CASSSGGSSGNTIYF,TGTGCCAGCAGCTCAGGAGGAAGCTCTGGAAACACCATATATTTT
.,TRBJ2-6,.,TRBV28,CASSPIGRAGANVLTF,TGTGCCAGCAGTCCCATCGGCAGGGCTGGGGCCAACGTCCTGACTTTC
.,TRBJ1-5,few,TRBV5-6,CASSLSSNQPQHF,TGTGCCAGCAGCTTGTCAAGCAATCAGCCCCAGCATTTT
.,TRBJ1-1,.,TRBV12-5,CASGLDRETTEAFF,TGTGCTAGTGGTTTGGACAGAGAGACGACTGAAGCTTTCTTT
.,TRBJ1-1,once,TRBV7-9,CSSSPRGEEAFF,TGTTCCAGCAGTCCTAGGGGTGAAGAAGCTTTCTTT
TRBD1,TRBJ1-2,.,TRBV2,CARLTGANYGYTF,TGTGCCAGATTGACAGGGGCTAACTATGGCTACACCTTC
.,TRBJ2-1,.,TRBV5-4,CASSFGGSYNEQFF,TGTGCCAGCAGCTTTGGCGGGTCCTACAATGAGCAGTTCTTC
TRBD2,TRBJ2-1,.,TRBV27,CASSLGLAVYNEQFF,TGTGCCAGCAGCCTGGGACTAGCGGTGTACAATGAGCAGTTCTTC
.,TRBJ2-3,.,TRBV5-6,CASSLGQITDTQYF,TGTGCCAGCAGCTTGGGACAGATCACAGATACGCAGTATTTT
.,TRBJ2-1,.,TRBV7-8,CASSLQAHNEQFF,TGTGCCAGCAGCCTTCAAGCTCACAATGAGCAGTTCTTC
.,TRBJ1-1,.,TRBV7-9,CASSLGGTGTEAFF,TGTGCCAGCAGCTTAGGGGGCACGGGCACTGAAGCTTTCTTT
TRBD1,TRBJ1-1,few,TRBV19,CASSPISGGTEAFF,TGTGCCAGTAGCCCGATATCAGGGGGCACTGAAGCTTTCTTT
TRBD2,TRBJ2-1,.,TRBV5-4,CASSPLGLAGDNEQFF,TGTGCCAGCAGCCCCTTAGGACTAGCGGGGGACAATGAGCAGTTCTTC
.,TRBJ2-7,.,TRBV13,CASSQRTGSHEQYF,TGTGCCAGCAGCCAGAGAACAGGGTCTCACGAGCAGTACTTC
TRBD1,TRBJ1-1,.,TRBV7-8,CASSLNRGDTEAFF,TGTGCCAGCAGCTTAAACAGGGGGGACACTGAAGCTTTCTTT
TRBD1,TRBJ1-2,.,TRBV7-2,CASSHQGARSGYTF,TGTGCCAGCAGCCATCAGGGGGCGCGGTCTGGCTACACCTTC
TRBD1,TRBJ1-1,.,TRBV5-8,CASSGGTGAGAEAFF,TGTGCCAGCAGCGGGGGGACAGGGGCCGGCGCTGAAGCTTTCTTT
.,TRBJ1-1,.,TRBV11-3,CASSLDRNTEAFF,TGTGCCAGCAGCTTAGATCGGAACACTGAAGCTTTCTTT
TRBD2,TRBJ2-3,.,TRBV4-1,CASSQVRLGLAGHTDTQYF,TGCGCCAGCAGCCAAGTGCGTTTGGGACTAGCGGGACACACAGATACGCAGTATTTT
.,TRBJ1-4,.,TRBV18,CASSHDSSQEKLFF,TGTGCCAGCTCACACGACAGCTCTCAGGAAAAACTGTTTTTT
TRBD1,TRBJ2-7,.,TRBV7-6,CASSPGGRGDYEQYF,TGTGCCAGCAGCCCAGGGGGCAGGGGGGACTACGAGCAGTACTTC
TRBD2,TRBJ2-3,.,TRBV27,CASSFSAGGWEAQYF,TGTGCCAGCAGTTTCTCGGCGGGGGGGTGGGAGGCGCAGTATTTT
TRBD1,TRBJ2-1,.,TRBV2,CARGETGAYNEQFF,TGTGCCAGGGGGGAGACAGGGGCCTACAATGAGCAGTTCTTC
.,TRBJ1-1,.,TRBV11-2,CASSLDRGGEAFF,TGTGCCAGCAGCTTAGATCGGGGGGGCGAAGCTTTCTTT
.,TRBJ2-7,.,TRBV6-5,CASSRERAGSYEQYF,TGTGCCAGCAGTCGTGAGCGGGCTGGCTCCTACGAGCAGTACTTC
TRBD1,TRBJ2-7,.,TRBV19,CASSTSTGEYEQYF,TGTGCCAGTAGTACCTCGACAGGGGAGTACGAGCAGTACTTC
TRBD2,TRBJ2-3,.,TRBV4-1,CASSQEGGLASTDTQYF,TGCGCCAGCAGCCAAGAAGGAGGACTAGCGTCGACAGATACGCAGTATTTT
.,TRBJ1-2,.,TRBV11-2,CASTGGQIYGYTF,TGTGCCAGCACCGGCGGGCAAATCTATGGCTACACCTTC
.,TRBJ2-2,.,TRBV18,CASSPRQLNTGELFF,TGTGCCAGCTCACCTAGACAGTTGAACACCGGGGAGCTGTTTTTT